This TCR beta chain was found in a study of blood T cells in healthy people across ages. Primers used in a second PCR of about 6 to 12 cycles were a sample-barcoded 5' primer and a J-beta primer mix. MiXCR, applied by TCRdb to the 5' RACE reads, yields one record per CDR3 protein. The table shows some 1.7 million distinct CDR3 sequences, with about 30% occurring only once. Whole-study results and caveats: A conclusive naive versus antigen-experienced comparison was prevented by the unsorted PBMCs.

Germline CDR1 is SGHRS and CDR2 is YFSETQ. The CDR3 length is 14 residues. There are many counts of this clonotype. Its specificity is unknown. Its ends do not fully match the called genes, so a read error is possible. J is TRBJ1-2 and V is TRBV5-1; TRBD1 might be the D (5 bases). This clonotype was sampled from a woman aged 25 to 45 in good health. Sample: blood. CDR3 bases: TGTGCCAGCAGCGCTTCAGGGACTAACTATGGCTACACCTTC. This codes for CASSASGTNYGYTF.